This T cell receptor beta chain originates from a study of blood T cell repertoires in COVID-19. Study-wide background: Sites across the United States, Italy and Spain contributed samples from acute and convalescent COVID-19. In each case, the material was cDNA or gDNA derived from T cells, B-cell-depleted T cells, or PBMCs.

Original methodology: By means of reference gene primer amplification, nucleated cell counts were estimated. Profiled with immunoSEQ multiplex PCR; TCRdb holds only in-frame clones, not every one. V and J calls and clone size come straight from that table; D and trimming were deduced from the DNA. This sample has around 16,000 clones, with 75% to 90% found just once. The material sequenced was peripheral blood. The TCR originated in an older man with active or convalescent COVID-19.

The CDR3 reads CASSSSGGAADTQYF. Here the CDR3 DNA reads TGCGCCAGCAGCTCTAGCGGGGGGGCGGCAGATACGCAGTATTTT. The J gene is TRBJ2-3, the V gene TRBV10-1; the match to TRBD2 covers 12 bases. V was clipped by 6 bases and J by 4 bases; unmatched bases: 5. Germline CDR1 is WNHNN and CDR2 is SYGVQD (reference sequence). CDR3 length: 15 amino acids.